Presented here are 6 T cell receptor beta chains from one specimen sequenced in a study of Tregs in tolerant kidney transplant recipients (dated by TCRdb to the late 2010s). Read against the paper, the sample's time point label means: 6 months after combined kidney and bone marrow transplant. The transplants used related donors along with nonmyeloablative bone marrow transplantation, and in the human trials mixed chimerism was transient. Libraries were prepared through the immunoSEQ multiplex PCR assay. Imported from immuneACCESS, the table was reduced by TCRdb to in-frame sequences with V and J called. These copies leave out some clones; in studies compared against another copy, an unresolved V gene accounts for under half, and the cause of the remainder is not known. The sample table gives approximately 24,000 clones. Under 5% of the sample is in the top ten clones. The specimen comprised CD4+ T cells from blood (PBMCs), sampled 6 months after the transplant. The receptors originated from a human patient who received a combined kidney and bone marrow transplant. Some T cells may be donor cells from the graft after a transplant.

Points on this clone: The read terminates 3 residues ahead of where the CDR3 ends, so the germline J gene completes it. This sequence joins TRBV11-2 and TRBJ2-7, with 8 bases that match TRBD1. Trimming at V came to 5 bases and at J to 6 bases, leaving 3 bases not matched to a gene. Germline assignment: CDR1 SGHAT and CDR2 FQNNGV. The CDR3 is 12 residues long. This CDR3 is CASSRDRGEQYF. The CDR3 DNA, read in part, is TGTGCCAGCAGCCGAGACAGGGGCGAG.

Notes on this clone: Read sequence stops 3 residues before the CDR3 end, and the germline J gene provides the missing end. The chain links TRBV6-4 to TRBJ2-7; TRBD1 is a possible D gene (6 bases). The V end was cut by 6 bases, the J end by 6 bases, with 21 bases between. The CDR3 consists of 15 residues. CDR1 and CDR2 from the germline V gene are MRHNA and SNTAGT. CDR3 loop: CASSPSPTGIAEQYF. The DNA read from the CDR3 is TGTGCCAGCAGCCCCTCTCCGACAGGAATTGCCGAG.

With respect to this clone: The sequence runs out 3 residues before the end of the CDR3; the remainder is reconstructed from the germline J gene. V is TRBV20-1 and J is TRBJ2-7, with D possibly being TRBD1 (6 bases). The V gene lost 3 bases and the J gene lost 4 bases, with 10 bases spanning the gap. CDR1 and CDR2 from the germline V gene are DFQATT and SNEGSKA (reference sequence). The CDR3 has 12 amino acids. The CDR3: CSARLRGYEQYF. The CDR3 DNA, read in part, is TGCAGTGCTAGGCTCAGGGGATACGAG.

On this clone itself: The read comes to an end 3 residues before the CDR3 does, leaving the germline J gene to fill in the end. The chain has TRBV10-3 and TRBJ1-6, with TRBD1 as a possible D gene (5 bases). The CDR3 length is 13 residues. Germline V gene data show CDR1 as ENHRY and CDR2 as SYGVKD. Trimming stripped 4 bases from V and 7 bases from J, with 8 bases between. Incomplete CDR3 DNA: TGTGCCATCAGTGTGGGACTCAATTCACCC. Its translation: CAISVGLNSP. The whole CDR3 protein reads CAISVGLNSPLHF.

The CDR3 here is CASSYRPGTGNEQFF. Incomplete CDR3 DNA: TGTGCCAGCAGCTACCGTCCCGGGACAGGGAATGAG. The gene calls are TRBV7-2 and TRBJ2-1; 9 nucleotides agree with TRBD1. The sequenced fragment ends 3 residues before the CDR3 boundary, so the rest is inferred from the germline J gene. This CDR3 is 15 amino acids long. The junction had 8 bases not matched to a gene; V was cut back by 4 bases and J by 7 bases. Germline V CDR1 and CDR2: SGHTA, FQGNSA. Combining the CDR3 with reference TRBV7-2 and TRBJ2-1 gives the whole variable domain GAGVSQSPSNKVTEKGKDVELRCDPISGHTALYWYRQSLGQGLEFLIYFQGNSAPDKSGLPSDRFSAERTGGSVSTLTIQRTQQEDSAVYLCASSYRPGTGNEQFFGPGTRLTVL.

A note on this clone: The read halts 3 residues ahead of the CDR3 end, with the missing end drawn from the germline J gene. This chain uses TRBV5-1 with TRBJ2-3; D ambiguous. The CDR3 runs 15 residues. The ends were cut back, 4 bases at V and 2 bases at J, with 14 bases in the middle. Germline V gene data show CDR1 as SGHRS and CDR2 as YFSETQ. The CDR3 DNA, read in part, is TGCGCCAGCAGCCCGAAACACCTCCACACAGATACG. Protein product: CASSPKHLHTDT. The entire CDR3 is CASSPKHLHTDTQYF. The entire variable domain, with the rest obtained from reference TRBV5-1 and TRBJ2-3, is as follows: KAGVTQTPRYLIKTRGQQVTLSCSPISGHRSVSWYQQTPGQGLQFLFEYFSETQRNKGNFPGRFSGRQFSNSRSEMNVSTLELGDSALYLCASSPKHLHTDTQYFGPGTRLTVL.